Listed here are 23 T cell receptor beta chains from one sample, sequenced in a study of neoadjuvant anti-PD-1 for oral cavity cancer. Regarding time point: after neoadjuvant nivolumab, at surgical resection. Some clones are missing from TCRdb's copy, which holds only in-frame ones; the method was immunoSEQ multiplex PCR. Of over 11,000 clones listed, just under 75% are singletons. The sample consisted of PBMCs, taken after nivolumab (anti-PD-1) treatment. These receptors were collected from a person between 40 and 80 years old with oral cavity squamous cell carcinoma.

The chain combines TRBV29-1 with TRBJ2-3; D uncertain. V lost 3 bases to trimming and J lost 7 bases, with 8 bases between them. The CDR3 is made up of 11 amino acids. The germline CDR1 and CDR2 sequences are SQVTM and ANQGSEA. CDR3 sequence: CSVDFGNTQYF. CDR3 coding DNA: TGCAGCGTTGACTTCGGCAATACGCAGTATTTT.

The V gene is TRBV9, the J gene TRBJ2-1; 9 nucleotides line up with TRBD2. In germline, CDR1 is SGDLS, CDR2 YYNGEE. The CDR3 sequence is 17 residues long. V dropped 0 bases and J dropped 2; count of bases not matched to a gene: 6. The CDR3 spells CASSVAGGGGAYNEQFF. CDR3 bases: TGTGCCAGCAGCGTAGCTGGTGGCGGGGGGGCCTACAATGAGCAGTTCTTC.

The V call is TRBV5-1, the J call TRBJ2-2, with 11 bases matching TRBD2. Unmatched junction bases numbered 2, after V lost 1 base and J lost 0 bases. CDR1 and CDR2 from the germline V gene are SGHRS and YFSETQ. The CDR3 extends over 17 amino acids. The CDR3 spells CASSLMGLAANTGELFF. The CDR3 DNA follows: TGCGCCAGCAGCTTGATGGGACTAGCGGCGAACACCGGGGAGCTGTTTTTT. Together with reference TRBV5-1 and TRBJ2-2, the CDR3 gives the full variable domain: KAGVTQTPRYLIKTRGQQVTLSCSPISGHRSVSWYQQTPGQGLQFLFEYFSETQRNKGNFPGRFSGRQFSNSRSEMNVSTLELGDSALYLCASSLMGLAANTGELFFGEGSRLTVL.

The CDR3 DNA follows: TGTGCCACCAGCAGATATTCCGGGAGCGGTGACGATGAGCAGTTCTTC. Residues: CATSRYSGSGDDEQFF. V is TRBV15 and J is TRBJ2-1; D perhaps matches TRBD2 (6 bases). Germline V gene lookup returns CDR1 LNHNV and CDR2 YYDKDF (reference sequence). Deletions cut 2 bases from V and 8 bases from J, with 19 bases between. The CDR3 runs 16 residues.

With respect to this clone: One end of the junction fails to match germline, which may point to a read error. The DNA of the CDR3 is TGTGCCAGCACCCCGACAGGAAGATTGTCCTCCGAGCAGTACTTC. It translates to CASTPTGRLSSEQYF. V is TRBV2 and J is TRBJ2-7; maybe TRBD1 (6 bases). The CDR3 is made up of 15 amino acids. Germline V CDR1 and CDR2: SNHLY, FYNNEI.

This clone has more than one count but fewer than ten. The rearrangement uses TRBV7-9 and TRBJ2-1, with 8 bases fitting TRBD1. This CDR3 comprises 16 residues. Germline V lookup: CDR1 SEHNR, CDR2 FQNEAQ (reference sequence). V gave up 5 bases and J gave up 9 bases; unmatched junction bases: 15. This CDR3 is CASSPHPRTGSPEQFF. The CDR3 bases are TGTGCCAGCAGCCCCCACCCGAGGACAGGGTCACCTGAGCAGTTCTTC.

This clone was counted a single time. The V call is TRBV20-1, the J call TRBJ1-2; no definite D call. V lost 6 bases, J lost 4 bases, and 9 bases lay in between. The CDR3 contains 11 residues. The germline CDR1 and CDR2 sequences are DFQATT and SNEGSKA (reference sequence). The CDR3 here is CSAIHRYGYTF. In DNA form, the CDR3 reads TGCAGTGCCATACATCGCTATGGCTACACCTTC.

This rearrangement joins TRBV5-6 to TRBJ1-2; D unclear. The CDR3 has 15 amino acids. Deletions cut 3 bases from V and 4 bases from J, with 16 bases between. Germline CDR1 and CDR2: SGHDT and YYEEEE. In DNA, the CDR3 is TGTGCCAGCAGCTCCACCCACTCGCCCTCCTATGGCTACACCTTC. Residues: CASSSTHSPSYGYTF.

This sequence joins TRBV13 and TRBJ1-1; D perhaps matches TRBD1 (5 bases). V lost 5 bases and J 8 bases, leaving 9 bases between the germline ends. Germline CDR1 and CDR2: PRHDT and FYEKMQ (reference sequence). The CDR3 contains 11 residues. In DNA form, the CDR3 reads TGTGCCAGCAGCCGCTGGGGGGAAGCTTTCTTT. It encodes CASSRWGEAFF.

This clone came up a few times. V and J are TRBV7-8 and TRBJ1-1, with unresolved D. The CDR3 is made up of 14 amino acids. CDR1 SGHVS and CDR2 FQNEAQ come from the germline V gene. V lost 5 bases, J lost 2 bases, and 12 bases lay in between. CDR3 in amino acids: CASSLGLGNTEAFF. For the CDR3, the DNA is TGTGCCAGCAGCCTAGGGTTAGGTAACACTGAAGCTTTCTTT.

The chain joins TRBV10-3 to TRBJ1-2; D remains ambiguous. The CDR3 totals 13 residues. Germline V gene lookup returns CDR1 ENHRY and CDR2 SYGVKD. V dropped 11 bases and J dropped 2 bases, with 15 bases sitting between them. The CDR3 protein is CASREGRNYGYTF. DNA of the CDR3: TGTGCCTCGAGGGAGGGCAGAAACTATGGCTACACCTTC.

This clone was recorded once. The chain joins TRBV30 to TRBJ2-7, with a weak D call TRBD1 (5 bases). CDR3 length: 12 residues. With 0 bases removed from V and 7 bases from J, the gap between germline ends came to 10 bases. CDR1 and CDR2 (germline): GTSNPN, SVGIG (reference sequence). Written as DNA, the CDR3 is TGTGCCTGGAGTGTTGTGGGGCATGAGCAGTACTTC. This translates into CAWSVVGHEQYF.

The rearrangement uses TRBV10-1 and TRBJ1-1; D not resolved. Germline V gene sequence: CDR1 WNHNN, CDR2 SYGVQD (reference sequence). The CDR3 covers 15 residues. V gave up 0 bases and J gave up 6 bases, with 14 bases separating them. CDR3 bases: TGCGCCAGCAGTGAGTCGGGTCCACCTGGGGCTGAAGCTTTCTTT. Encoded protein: CASSESGPPGAEAFF.

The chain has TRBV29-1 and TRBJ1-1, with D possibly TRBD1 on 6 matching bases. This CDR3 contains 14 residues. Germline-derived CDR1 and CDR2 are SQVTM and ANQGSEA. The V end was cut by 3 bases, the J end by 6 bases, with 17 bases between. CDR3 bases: TGCAGCGTTGATTCCCTGGGCCGGGGGCCTGAAGCTTTCTTT. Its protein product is CSVDSLGRGPEAFF.

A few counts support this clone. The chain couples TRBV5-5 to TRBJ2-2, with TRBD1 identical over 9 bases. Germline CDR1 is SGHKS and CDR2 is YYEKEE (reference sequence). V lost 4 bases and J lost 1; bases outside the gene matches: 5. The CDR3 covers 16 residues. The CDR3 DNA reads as TGTGCCAGCAGCAAAACAGGGGGCCGGAACACCGGGGAGCTGTTTTTT. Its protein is CASSKTGGRNTGELFF.

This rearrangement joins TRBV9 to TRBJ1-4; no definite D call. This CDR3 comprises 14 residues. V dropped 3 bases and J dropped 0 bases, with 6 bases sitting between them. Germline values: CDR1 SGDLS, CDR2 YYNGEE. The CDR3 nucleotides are TGTGCCAGCAGCGCGACGGCAACTAATGAAAAACTGTTTTTT. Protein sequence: CASSATATNEKLFF.

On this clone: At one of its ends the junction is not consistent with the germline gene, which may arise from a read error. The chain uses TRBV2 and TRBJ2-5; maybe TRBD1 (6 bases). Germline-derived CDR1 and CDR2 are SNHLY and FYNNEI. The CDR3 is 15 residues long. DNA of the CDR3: TGTGCCAGTCAGAGGATGCGCAGGGGACAAGTGACCCAGTACTTC. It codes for CASQRMRRGQVTQYF.

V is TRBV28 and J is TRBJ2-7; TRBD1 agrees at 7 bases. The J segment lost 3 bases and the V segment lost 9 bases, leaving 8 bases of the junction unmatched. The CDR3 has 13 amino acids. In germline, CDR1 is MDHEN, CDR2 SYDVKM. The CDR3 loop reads CASMDRRIYEQYF. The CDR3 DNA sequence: TGTGCCAGTATGGACAGGCGTATCTACGAGCAGTACTTC.

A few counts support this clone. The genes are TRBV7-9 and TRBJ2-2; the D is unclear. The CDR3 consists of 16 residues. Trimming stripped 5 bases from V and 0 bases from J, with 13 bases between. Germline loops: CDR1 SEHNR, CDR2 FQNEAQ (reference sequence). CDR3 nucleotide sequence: TGTGCCAGCAGCGACAAGTCGTGGGCGAACACCGGGGAGCTGTTTTTT. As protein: CASSDKSWANTGELFF. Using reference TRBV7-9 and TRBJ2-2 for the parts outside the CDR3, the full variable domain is DTGVSQNPRHKITKRGQNVTFRCDPISEHNRLYWYRQTLGQGPEFLTYFQNEAQLEKSRLLSDRFSAERPKGSFSTLEIQRTEQGDSAMYLCASSDKSWANTGELFFGEGSRLTVL.

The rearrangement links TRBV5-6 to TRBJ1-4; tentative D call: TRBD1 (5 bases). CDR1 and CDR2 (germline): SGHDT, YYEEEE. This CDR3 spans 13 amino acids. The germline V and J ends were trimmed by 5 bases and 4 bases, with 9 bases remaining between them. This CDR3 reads CASRGRFNEKLFF. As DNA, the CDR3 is TGTGCCAGCAGGGGGCGGTTTAATGAAAAACTGTTTTTT.

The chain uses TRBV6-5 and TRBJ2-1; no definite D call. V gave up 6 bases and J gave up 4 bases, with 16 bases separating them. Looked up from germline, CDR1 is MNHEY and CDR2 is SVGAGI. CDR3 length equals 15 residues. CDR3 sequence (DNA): TGTGCCAGCAGCGTAAGCTCCCCCGGGTACAATGAGCAGTTCTTC. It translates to CASSVSSPGYNEQFF.

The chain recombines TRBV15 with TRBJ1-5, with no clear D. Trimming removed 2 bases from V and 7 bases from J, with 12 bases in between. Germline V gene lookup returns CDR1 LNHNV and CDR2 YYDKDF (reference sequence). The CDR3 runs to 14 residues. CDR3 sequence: CATSRPPGNQPQHF. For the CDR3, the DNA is TGTGCCACCAGCAGACCCCCTGGGAACCAGCCCCAGCATTTT. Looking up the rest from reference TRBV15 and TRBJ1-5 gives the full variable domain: DAMVIQNPRYQVTQFGKPVTLSCSQTLNHNVMYWYQQKSSQAPKLLFHYYDKDFNNEADTPDNFQSRRPNTSFCFLDIRSPGLGDTAMYLCATSRPPGNQPQHFGDGTRLSIL.

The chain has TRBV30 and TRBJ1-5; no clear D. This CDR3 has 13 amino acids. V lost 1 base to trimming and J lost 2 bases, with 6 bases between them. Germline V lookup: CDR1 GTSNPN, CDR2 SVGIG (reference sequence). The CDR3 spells CAWSDWGNQPQHF. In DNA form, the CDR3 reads TGTGCCTGGAGTGACTGGGGCAATCAGCCCCAGCATTTT.